The rows below give T cell receptor beta chains drawn from one sample of a study of response to subunit inactivated influenza vaccine. TCRdb re-derived calls from the RT-PCR reads in MiXCR, one entry per CDR3 protein. The sample yields about 480,000 distinct CDR3 sequences, roughly 25% seen once. Sequenced here: CD4+ T cells sorted from PBMCs, sampled 5 days after vaccination. These receptors were collected from a man in his fifties or sixties who received an inactivated influenza vaccine. CDR3s include the opening cysteine and the closing phenylalanine or tryptophan. A D gene is named only where the DNA matches it firmly. Clone size appears in some rows only: once, few, many, or a class for an expanded clone.

D,V,J,size,CDR3,DNA
-,TRBV6-2/TRBV6-3,TRBJ1-2,-,CASSDPSLGAYGYTF,TGTGCCAGCAGTGACCCGTCGTTGGGGGCCTATGGCTACACCTTC
-,TRBV6-2/TRBV6-3,TRBJ2-6,-,CASSPLARANVLTF,TGTGCCAGCAGTCCACTTGCCAGGGCCAACGTCCTGACTTTC
-,TRBV5-5,TRBJ2-1,few,CASSLGQGRPKVEQFF,TGTGCCAGCAGCTTGGGGCAGGGGAGGCCTAAAGTTGAGCAGTTCTTC
TRBD1,TRBV20-1,TRBJ1-2,-,CSVSEGAWDGYTF,TGCAGTGTTAGCGAGGGGGCGTGGGATGGCTACACCTTC
-,TRBV12-3/TRBV12-4,TRBJ2-1,-,CASSSLNEQFF,TGTGCCAGCAGTTCTCTAAATGAGCAGTTCTTC
TRBD2,TRBV5-1,TRBJ2-1,-,CASRGGLAHNEQFF,TGCGCCAGCAGAGGGGGACTAGCCCACAATGAGCAGTTCTTC
TRBD2,TRBV20-1,TRBJ2-1,-,CSALTGLAFSYNEQFF,TGCAGTGCTCTTACGGGACTAGCGTTCTCCTACAATGAGCAGTTCTTC
TRBD2,TRBV11-2,TRBJ2-1,few,CASSSGGAWRSYNEQFF,TGTGCCAGCTCTAGCGGGGGCGCCTGGAGGTCCTACAATGAGCAGTTCTTC
-,TRBV15,TRBJ2-2,-,CATCIKLDAGELFF,TGTGCCACCTGCATAAAATTGGACGCCGGGGAGCTGTTTTTT
-,TRBV15,TRBJ1-5,few,CATSRLTGRRNQPQHF,TGTGCCACCAGCAGACTGACAGGTCGTCGCAATCAGCCCCAGCATTTT
-,TRBV16,TRBJ1-5,few,CASSQSGTSVLPQHF,TGTGCCAGCAGCCAGTCCGGGACAAGCGTTTTGCCCCAGCATTTT
TRBD2,TRBV24-1,TRBJ2-1,-,CATRASGGGYNEQFF,TGTGCCACCAGGGCGAGCGGGGGGGGATACAATGAGCAGTTCTTC
-,TRBV28,TRBJ2-5,-,CASQRPQETQYF,TGTGCCAGCCAAAGACCCCAAGAGACCCAGTACTTC
-,TRBV6-2/TRBV6-3,TRBJ1-4,-,CASRQNPTNEKLFF,TGTGCCAGCAGGCAGAACCCAACTAATGAAAAACTGTTTTTT
-,TRBV20-1,TRBJ2-1,few,CSARARGRSYNEQFF,TGCAGTGCTAGGGCGCGGGGGCGCTCCTACAATGAGCAGTTCTTC
TRBD2,TRBV7-2,TRBJ2-3,few,CASSLARQRGRVDTQYF,TGTGCCAGCAGCTTAGCGCGTCAGCGCGGGAGGGTAGATACGCAGTATTTT
-,TRBV6-2/TRBV6-3,TRBJ2-7,once,CASRFSGQYEQYF,TGTGCCAGCAGGTTCTCGGGACAATACGAGCAGTACTTC
TRBD1,TRBV7-2,TRBJ2-7,few,CASSRDRVYYEQYF,TGTGCCAGCAGCCGGGACAGGGTTTATTACGAGCAGTACTTC
TRBD1,TRBV6-1,TRBJ1-4,-,CASTGTEAATNEKLFF,TGTGCCAGCACCGGGACAGAAGCTGCAACTAATGAAAAACTGTTTTTT
-,TRBV6-1,TRBJ2-1,few,CAIGVGNEQFF,TGTGCCATCGGGGTTGGGAATGAGCAGTTCTTC